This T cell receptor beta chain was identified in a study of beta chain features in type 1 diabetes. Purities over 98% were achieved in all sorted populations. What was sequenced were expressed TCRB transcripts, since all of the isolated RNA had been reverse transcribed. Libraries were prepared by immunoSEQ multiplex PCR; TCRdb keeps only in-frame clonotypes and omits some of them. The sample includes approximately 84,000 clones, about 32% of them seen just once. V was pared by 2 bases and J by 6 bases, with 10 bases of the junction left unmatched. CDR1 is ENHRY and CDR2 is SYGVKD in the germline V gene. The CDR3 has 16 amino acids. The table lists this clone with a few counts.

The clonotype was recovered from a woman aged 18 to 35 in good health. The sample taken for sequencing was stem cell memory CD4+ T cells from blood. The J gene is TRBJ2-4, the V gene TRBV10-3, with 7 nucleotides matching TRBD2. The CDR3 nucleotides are TGTGCCATCAGTGAGCCTTCAGCGGGGAGTGGAAACATTCAGTACTTC. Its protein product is CAISEPSAGSGNIQYF.